This T cell receptor (beta chain) originates from a study of graft-versus-host responses after intestinal transplantation. Study details: Tacrolimus and steroids were given for three to four years to all recipients after anti-thymocyte globulin induction.

Sequenced by immunoSEQ multiplex PCR; TCRdb stores in-frame clones only, minus some. Found here are about 54,000 clones, about 90% of them singletons; the top ten hold about 6%. This clone was seen only once. The germline V gene has CDR1 LNHDA and CDR2 SQIVND (reference sequence). The CDR3 consists of 13 residues. Trimming cost V 7 bases and J 7 bases, with 14 bases left between them. The chain couples TRBV19 to TRBJ1-5; tentative D call: TRBD1 (5 bases). The source is a human patient who received an intestinal transplant, so some T cells may come from the graft donor. The sequencing used PBMCs, collected approximately 97 weeks after intestinal transplant. The CDR3, as DNA: TGTGCCAGTACCCCGACAGAAGGACAGCCCCAGCATTTT. Its protein product is CASTPTEGQPQHF.